What follows describes a single TCR beta chain. Its cognate antigen is unknown. TCRdb's table, derived via immunoSEQ multiplex PCR, lists solely in-frame clones and lacks some. The table lists around 100,000 clones, 90% to 95% of them singletons. The germline V and J ends were trimmed by 1 base and 2 bases, with 22 bases remaining between them. Germline V gene sequence: CDR1 MGHRA, CDR2 YSYEKL. This CDR3 has 19 residues. The data belong to a study of T cell repertoires and HLA-DP antigens. Study information: Sorted CD137+CD4+ samples averaged around 200 ng DNA; pre-culture CD4+ samples, approximately 1,200 ng. The study, taken as a whole, reports: A non-physiological HeLa system presented antigen to total CD4+ responders.

The gene calls are TRBV4-1 and TRBJ2-3; the D call may be TRBD1 or TRBD2 (5 bases each). Sequencing was performed on CD4+ T cells from PBMCs. The TCR sequence derives from a woman aged 18-29 years in good health and CMV-seronegative. CDR3 sequence (DNA): TGCGCCAGCAGCCAAGTCTCTTATTCAGGGTCGGGGCACACAGATACGCAGTATTTT. Its protein is CASSQVSYSGSGHTDTQYF.